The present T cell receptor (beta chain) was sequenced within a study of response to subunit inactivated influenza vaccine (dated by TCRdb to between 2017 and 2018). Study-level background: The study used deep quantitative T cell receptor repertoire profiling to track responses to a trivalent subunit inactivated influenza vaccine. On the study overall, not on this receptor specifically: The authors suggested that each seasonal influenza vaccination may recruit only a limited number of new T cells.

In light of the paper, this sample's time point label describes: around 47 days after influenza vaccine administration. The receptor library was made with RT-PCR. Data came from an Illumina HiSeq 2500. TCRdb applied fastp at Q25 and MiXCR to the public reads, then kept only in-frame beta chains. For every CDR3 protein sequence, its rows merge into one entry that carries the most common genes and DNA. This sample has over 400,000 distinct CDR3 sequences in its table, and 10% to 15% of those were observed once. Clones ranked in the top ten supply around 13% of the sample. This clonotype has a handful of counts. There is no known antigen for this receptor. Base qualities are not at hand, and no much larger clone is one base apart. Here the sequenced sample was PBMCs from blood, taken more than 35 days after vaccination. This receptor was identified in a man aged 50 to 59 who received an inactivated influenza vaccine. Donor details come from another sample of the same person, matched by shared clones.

The sequence in DNA is TGTGCCATCAGTGGAGGGGGGGGGGCCAATGAGCAGTTCTTC. This encodes CAISGGGGANEQFF. The sequence is built from TRBV10-3 and TRBJ2-1; matching of 7 bases hints at TRBD2 as the D gene. Spanning cysteine to phenylalanine, the CDR3 consists of 14 amino acids. Only CDR3 DNA remains: 42 bases, in frame from the first base. V lost 4 bases and J lost 6 bases; the stretch between them is 13 bases long. CDR1 and CDR2 (ENHRY, SYGVKD) derive from the germline V gene.